This T cell receptor beta chain stems from a study of OX40 agonist ivuxolimab in advanced cancers. The study's findings and limits: At doses 0.1 to 3.0 mg/kg, CD4+ and CD8+ clones expanded.

TCRdb's table, derived via immunoSEQ multiplex PCR, lists solely in-frame clones and lacks some. The data contain 25,000 to 30,000 clones, more than 65% of them singletons. On this clone itself: The antigen is not known.

Per germline, CDR1 SGHVS and CDR2 FNYEAQ. V lost 1 base and J lost 10, with 17 bases in between. The CDR3 consists of 15 residues. The origin of this receptor is an adult with an advanced solid tumor such as melanoma, head and neck, liver or kidney cancer. The specimen comprised CD4+ or CD8+ T cells sorted from blood, sampled in a trial of the OX40 agonist ivuxolimab. The rearrangement joins TRBV7-6 to TRBJ1-5; maybe TRBD1 (5 bases). Here the CDR3 reads CASSLGDGFLYPQHF. The CDR3 DNA sequence: TGTGCCAGCAGCTTAGGGGACGGGTTTTTGTATCCCCAGCATTTT.